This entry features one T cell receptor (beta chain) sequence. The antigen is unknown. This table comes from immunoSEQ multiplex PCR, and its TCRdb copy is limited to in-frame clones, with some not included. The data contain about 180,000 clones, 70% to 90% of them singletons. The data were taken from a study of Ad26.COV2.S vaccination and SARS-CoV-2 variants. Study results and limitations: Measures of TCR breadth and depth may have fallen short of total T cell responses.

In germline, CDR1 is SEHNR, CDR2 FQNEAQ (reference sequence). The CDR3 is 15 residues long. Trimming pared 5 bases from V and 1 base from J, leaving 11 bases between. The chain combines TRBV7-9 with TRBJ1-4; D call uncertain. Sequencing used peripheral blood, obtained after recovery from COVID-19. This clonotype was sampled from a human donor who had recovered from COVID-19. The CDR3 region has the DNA TGTGCCAGCAGCCCGCGGGATTTAACTAATGAAAAACTGTTTTTT. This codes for CASSPRDLTNEKLFF.